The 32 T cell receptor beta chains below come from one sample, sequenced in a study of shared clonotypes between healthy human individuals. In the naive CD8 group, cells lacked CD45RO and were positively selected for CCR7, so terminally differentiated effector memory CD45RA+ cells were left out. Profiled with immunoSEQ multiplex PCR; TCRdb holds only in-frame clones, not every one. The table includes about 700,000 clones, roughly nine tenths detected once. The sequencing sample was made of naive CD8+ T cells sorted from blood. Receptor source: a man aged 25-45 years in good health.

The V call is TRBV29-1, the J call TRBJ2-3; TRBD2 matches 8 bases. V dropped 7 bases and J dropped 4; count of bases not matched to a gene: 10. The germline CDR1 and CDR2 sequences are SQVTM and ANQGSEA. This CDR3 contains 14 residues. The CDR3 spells CSAGKAGAADTQYF. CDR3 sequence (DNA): TGCAGCGCGGGGAAAGCGGGAGCAGCAGATACGCAGTATTTT.

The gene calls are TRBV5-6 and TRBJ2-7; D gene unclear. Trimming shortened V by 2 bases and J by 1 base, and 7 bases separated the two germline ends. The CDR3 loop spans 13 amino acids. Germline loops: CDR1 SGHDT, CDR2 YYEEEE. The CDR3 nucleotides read TGTGCCAGCAGCTTCCAGCTATCCTACGAGCAGTACTTC. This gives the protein CASSFQLSYEQYF.

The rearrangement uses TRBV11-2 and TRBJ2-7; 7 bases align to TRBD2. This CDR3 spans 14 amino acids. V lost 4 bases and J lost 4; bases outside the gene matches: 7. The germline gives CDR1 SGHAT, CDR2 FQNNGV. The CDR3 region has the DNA TGTGCCAGCAGCTCACGCGGGAGTCTTTACGAGCAGTACTTC. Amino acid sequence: CASSSRGSLYEQYF.

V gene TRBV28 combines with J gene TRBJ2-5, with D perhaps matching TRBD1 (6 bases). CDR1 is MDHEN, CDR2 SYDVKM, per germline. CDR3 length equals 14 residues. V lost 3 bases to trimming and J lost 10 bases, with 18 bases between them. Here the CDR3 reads CASSLQNRAWVQYF. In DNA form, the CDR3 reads TGTGCCAGCAGTTTGCAGAACAGGGCCTGGGTCCAGTACTTC.

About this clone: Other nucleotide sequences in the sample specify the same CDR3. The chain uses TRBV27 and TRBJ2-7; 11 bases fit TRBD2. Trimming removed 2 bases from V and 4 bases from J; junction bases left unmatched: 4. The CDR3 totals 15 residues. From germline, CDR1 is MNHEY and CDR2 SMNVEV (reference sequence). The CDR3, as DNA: TGTGCCAGCAGTTTAGTAGCGGGAGGGCCGTACGAGCAGTACTTC. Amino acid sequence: CASSLVAGGPYEQYF.

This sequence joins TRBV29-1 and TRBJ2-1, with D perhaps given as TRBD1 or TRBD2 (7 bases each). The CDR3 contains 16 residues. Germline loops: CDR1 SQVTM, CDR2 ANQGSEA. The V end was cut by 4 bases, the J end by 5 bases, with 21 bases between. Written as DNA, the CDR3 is TGCAGCGTTGTATGGGAGGGAGGGGGCGCAAACAATGAGCAGTTCTTC. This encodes CSVVWEGGGANNEQFF.

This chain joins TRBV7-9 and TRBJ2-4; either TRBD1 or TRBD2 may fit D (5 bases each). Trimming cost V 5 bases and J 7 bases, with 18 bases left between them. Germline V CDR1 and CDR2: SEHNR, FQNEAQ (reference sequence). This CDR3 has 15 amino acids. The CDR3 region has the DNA TGTGCCAGCAGCGGGGAGAAACTAGAGGGGAACATTCAGTACTTC. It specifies CASSGEKLEGNIQYF.

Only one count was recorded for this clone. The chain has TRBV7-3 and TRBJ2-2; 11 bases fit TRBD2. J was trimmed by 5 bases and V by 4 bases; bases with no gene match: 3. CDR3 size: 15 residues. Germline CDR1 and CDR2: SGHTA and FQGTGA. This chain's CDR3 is CASSWVAGGTGELFF. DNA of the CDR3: TGTGCCAGCAGCTGGGTAGCGGGAGGGACCGGGGAGCTGTTTTTT.

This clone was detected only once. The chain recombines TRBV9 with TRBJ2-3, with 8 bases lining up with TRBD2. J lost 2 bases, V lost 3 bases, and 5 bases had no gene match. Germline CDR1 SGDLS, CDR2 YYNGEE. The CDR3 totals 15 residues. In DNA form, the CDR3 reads TGTGCCAGCAGCGCCTCGGGAGGGCCCACAGATACGCAGTATTTT. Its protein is CASSASGGPTDTQYF. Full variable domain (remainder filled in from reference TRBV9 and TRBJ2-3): DSGVTQTPKHLITATGQRVTLRCSPRSGDLSVYWYQQSLDQGLQFLIQYYNGEERAKGNILERFSAQQFPDLHSELNLSSLELGDSALYFCASSASGGPTDTQYFGPGTRLTVL.

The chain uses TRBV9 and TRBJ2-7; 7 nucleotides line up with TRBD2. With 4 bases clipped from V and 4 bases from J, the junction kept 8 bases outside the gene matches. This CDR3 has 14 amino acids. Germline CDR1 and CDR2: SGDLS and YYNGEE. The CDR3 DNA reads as TGTGCCAGCAGCCTCGGGACTAACATTTACGAGCAGTACTTC. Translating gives CASSLGTNIYEQYF.

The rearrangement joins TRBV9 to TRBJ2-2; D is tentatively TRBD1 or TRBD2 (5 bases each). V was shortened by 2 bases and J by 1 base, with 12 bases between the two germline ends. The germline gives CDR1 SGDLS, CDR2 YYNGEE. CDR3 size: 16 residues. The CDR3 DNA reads TGTGCCAGCAGCGTTTGGGACGGTTTGAACACCGGGGAGCTGTTTTTT. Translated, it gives CASSVWDGLNTGELFF.

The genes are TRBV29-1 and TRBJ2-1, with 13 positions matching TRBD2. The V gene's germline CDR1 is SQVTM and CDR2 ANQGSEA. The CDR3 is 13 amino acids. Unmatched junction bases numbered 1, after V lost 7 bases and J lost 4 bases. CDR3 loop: CSGTSGSYNEQFF. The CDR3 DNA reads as TGCAGCGGGACTAGCGGGAGTTACAATGAGCAGTTCTTC.

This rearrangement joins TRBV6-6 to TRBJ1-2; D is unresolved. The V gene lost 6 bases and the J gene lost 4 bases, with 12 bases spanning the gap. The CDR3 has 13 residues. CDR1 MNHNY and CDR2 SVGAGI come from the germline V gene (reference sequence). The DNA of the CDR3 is TGTGCCAGCAGAGATTTCGGGATCTATGGCTACACCTTC. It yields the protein CASRDFGIYGYTF.

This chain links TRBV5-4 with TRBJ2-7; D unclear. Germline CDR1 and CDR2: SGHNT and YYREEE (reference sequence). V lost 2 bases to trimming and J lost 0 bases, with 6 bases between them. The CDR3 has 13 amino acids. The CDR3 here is CASSFPDSYEQYF. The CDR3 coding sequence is TGTGCCAGCAGCTTTCCTGACTCCTACGAGCAGTACTTC.

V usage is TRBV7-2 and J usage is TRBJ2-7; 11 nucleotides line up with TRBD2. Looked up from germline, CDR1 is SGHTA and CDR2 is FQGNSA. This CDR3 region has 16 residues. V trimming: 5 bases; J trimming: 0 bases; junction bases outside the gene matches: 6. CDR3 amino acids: CASSAGLAGISYEQYF. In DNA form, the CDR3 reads TGTGCCAGCAGCGCAGGACTAGCGGGCATCTCCTACGAGCAGTACTTC.

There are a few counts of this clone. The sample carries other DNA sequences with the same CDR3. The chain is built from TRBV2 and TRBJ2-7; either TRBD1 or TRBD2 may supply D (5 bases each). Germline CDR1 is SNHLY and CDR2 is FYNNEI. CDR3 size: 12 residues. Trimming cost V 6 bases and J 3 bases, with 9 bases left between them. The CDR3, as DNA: TGTGCCAGCAGGGGGACCTACTACGAGCAGTACTTC. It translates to CASRGTYYEQYF.

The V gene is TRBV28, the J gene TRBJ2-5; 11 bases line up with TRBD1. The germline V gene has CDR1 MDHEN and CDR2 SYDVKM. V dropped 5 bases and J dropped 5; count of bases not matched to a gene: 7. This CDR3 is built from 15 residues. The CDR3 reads CASSLGQGAHETQYF. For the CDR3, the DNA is TGTGCCAGCAGTCTAGGACAGGGGGCTCATGAGACCCAGTACTTC.

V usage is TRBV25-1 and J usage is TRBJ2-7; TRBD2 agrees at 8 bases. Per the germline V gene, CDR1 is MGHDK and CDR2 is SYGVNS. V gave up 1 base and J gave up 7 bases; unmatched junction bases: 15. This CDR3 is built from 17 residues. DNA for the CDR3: TGTGCCAGCAGTGAATCTACCCTCCTACGGGAGGGCCATGAGCAGTACTTC. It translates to CASSESTLLREGHEQYF.

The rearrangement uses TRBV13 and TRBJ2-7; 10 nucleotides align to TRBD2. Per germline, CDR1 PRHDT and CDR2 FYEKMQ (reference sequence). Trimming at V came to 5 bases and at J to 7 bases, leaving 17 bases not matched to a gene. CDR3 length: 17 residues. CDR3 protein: CASSLRGSGRPVIEQYF. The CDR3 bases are TGTGCCAGCAGCCTGCGGGGTAGCGGGAGGCCCGTAATTGAGCAGTACTTC.

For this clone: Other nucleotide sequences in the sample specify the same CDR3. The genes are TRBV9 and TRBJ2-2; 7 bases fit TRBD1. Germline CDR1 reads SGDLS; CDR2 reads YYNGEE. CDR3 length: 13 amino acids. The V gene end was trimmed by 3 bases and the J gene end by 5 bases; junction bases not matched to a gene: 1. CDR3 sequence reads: CASSAGGTGELFF. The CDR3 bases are TGTGCCAGCAGCGCAGGGGGTACCGGGGAGCTGTTTTTT.

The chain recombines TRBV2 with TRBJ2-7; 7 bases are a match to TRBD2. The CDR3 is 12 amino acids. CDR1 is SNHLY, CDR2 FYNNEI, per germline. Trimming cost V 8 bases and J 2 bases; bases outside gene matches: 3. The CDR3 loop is CASRGTTYEQYF. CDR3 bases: TGTGCCAGCCGTGGGACTACCTACGAGCAGTACTTC.

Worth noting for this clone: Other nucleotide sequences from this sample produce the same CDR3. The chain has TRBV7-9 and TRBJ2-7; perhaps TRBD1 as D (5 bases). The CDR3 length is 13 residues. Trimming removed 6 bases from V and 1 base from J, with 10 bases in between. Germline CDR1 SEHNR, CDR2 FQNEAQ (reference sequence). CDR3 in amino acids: CASSSTASYEQYF. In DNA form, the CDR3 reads TGTGCCAGCAGTTCGACAGCTTCCTACGAGCAGTACTTC.

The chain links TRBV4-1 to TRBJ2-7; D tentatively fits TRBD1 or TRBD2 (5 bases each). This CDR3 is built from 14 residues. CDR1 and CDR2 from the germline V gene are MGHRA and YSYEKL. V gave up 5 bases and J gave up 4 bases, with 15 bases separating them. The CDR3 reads CASSVGQGRYEQYF. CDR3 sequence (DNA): TGCGCCAGCAGCGTCGGGCAGGGACGATACGAGCAGTACTTC.

The DNA for the CDR3 is TGTGCCAGCAGTCACCCCGGGACTAGCGGACTAAATGAGCAGTTCTTC. Translated, it gives CASSHPGTSGLNEQFF. The V gene is TRBV6-6, the J gene TRBJ2-1, with 11 bases fitting TRBD2. J lost 7 bases, V lost 5 bases, and 10 bases had no gene match. The length of the CDR3 is 16 residues. The germline gives CDR1 MNHNY, CDR2 SVGAGI (reference sequence).

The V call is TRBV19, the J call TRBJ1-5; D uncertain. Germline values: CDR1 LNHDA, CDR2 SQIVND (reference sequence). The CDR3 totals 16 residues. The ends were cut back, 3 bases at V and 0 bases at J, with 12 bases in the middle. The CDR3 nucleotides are TGTGCCAGTAGTATTTCGCTTTGGGATAGCAATCAGCCCCAGCATTTT. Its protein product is CASSISLWDSNQPQHF.

For the CDR3, the DNA is TGCAGCGTCCATGGGACTAGCGGGAGGGCTTACAATGAGCAGTTCTTC. Its translation: CSVHGTSGRAYNEQFF. This chain links TRBV29-1 with TRBJ2-1, with 16 bases matching TRBD2. With V trimmed by 6 bases and J by 4 bases, 6 bases remained unmatched. From germline, CDR1 is SQVTM and CDR2 ANQGSEA. The CDR3 is 16 amino acids.

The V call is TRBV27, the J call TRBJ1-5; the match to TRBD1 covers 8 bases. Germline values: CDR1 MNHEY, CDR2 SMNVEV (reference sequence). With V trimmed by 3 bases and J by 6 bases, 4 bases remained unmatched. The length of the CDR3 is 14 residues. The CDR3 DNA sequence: TGTGCCAGCAGTTTCTCAGGGGGCGTTCAGCCCCAGCATTTT. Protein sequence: CASSFSGGVQPQHF.

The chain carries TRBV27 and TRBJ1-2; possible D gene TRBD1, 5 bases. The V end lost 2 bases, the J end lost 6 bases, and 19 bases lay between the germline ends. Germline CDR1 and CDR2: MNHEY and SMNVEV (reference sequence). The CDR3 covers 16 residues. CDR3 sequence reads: CASSLTPGGRSDGYTF. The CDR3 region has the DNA TGTGCCAGCAGTTTAACCCCCGGGGGTAGGAGCGATGGCTACACCTTC.

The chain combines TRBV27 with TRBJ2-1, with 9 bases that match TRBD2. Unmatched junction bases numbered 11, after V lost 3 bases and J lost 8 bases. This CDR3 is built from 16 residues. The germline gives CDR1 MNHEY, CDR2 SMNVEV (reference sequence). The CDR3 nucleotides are TGTGCCAGCAGTTTGGGGGCGGGAGGGTTTGTGTATGAGCAGTTCTTC. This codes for CASSLGAGGFVYEQFF.

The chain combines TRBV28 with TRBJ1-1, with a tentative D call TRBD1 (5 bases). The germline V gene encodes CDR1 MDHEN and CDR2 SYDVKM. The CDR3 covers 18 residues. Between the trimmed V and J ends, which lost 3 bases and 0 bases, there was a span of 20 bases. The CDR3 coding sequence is TGTGCCAGCAGTTTCAACTCCAGGACAAACTACATGAACACTGAAGCTTTCTTT. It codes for CASSFNSRTNYMNTEAFF. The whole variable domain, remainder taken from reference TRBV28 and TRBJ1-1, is DVKVTQSSRYLVKRTGEKVFLECVQDMDHENMFWYRQDPGLGLRLIYFSYDVKMKEKGDIPEGYSVSREKKERFSLILESASTNQTSMYLCASSFNSRTNYMNTEAFFGQGTRLTVV.

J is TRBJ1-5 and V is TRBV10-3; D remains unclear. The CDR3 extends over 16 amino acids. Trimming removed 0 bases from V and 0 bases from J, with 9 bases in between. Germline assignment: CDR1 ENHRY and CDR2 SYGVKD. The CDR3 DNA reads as TGTGCCATCAGTGAGTCCATCCTGGCTAGCAATCAGCCCCAGCATTTT. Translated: CAISESILASNQPQHF.

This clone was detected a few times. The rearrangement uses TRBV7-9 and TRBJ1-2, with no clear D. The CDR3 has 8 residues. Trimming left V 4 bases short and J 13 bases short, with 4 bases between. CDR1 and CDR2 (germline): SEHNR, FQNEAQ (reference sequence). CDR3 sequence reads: CASSSGTF. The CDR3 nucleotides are TGTGCCAGCAGCTCGGGCACCTTC.